This T cell receptor beta chain was identified during a study of cytomegalovirus exposure and HLA in healthy donors. Trimming took 5 bases from V and 7 from J; bases not matched to a gene: 9. Looked up from germline, CDR1 is SEHNR and CDR2 is FQNEAQ (reference sequence). The CDR3 length is 16 residues. PCR used 60 Vbeta primers and 13 Jbeta primers. The repertoire was sequenced with immunoSEQ multiplex PCR; TCRdb's copy has only in-frame clones and lacks some. The sample shows some 110,000 clones, more than 70% of them seen only once. The sample taken for sequencing was PBMCs. The chain joins TRBV7-9 to TRBJ2-1, with 12 nucleotides matching TRBD2. The TCR sequence derives from a man in his forties or fifties in good health and CMV-seropositive. CDR3 sequence: CASSPPSGGASNEQFF. In nucleotides, the CDR3 is TGTGCCAGCAGCCCCCCTAGCGGGGGGGCCAGTAATGAGCAGTTCTTC.